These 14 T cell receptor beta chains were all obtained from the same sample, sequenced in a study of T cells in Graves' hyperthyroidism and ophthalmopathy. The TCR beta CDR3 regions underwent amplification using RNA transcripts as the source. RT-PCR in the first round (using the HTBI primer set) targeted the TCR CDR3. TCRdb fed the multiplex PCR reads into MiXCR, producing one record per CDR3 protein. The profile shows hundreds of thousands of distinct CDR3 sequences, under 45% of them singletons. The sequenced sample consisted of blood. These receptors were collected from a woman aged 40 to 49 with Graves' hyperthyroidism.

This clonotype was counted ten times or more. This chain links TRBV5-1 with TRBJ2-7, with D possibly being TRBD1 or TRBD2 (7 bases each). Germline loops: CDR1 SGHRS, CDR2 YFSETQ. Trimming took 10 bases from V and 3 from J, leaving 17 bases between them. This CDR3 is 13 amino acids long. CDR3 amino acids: CASRGGAGYEQYF. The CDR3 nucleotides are TGCGCCTCCAGGGGGGGGGCAGGCTACGAGCAGTACTTC.

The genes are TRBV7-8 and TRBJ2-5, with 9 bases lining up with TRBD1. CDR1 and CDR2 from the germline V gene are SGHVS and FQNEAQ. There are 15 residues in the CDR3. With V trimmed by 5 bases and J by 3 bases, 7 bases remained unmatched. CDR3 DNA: TGTGCCAGCAGCAAAAGACAGGGGGTTGAAGAGACCCAGTACTTC. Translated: CASSKRQGVEETQYF.

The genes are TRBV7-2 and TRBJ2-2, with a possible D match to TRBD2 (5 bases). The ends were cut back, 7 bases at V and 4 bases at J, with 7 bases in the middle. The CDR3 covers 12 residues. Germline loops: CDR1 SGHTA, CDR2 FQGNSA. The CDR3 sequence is CASTGVTGELFF. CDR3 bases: TGTGCCAGCACCGGGGTCACCGGGGAGCTGTTTTTT.

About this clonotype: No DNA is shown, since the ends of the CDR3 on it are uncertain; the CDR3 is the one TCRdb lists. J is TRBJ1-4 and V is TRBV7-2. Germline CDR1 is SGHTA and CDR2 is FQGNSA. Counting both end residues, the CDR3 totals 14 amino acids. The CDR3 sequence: CASSLGRVMKNCFF.

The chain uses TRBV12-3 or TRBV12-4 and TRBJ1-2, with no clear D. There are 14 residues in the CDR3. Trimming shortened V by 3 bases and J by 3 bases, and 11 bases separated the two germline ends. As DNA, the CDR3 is TGTGCCAGCAGTTTGTCAGTTGCTTACTATGGCTACACCTTC. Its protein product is CASSLSVAYYGYTF.

The CDR3 is CASSRTAETYGYTF. The CDR3 bases are TGTGCCAGCAGTCGGACGGCGGAGACCTATGGCTACACCTTC. V usage is TRBV6-4 and J usage is TRBJ1-2, with D hard to call. V gave up 5 bases and J gave up 4 bases, with 14 bases separating them. The CDR3 runs 14 residues. Germline assignment: CDR1 MRHNA and CDR2 SNTAGT.

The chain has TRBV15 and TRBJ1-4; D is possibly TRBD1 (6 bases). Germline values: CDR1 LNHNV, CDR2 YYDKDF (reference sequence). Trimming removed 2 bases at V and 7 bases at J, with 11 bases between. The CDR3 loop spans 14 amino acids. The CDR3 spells CATSRPGEGEKLFF. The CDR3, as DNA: TGTGCCACCAGCAGACCAGGGGAGGGTGAAAAACTGTTTTTT.

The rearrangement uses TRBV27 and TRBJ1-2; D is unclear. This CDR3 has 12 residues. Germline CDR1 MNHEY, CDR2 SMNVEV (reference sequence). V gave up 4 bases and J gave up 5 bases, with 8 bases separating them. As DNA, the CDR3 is TGTGCCAGCAGTTCAACACAGTATGGCTACACCTTC. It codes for CASSSTQYGYTF.

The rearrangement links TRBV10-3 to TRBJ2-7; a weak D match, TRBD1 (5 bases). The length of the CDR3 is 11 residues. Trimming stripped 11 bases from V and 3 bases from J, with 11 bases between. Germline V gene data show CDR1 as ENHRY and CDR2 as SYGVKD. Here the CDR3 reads CAARDSYEQYF. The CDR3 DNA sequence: TGTGCCGCTCGCGACAGCTACGAGCAGTACTTC.

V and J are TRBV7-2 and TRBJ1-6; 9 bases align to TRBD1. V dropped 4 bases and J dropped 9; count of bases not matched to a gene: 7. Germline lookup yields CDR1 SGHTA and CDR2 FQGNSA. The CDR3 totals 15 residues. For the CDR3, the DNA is TGTGCCAGCAGCTCCCCCGGACAGGGGAGTTCACCCCTCCACTTT. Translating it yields CASSSPGQGSSPLHF.

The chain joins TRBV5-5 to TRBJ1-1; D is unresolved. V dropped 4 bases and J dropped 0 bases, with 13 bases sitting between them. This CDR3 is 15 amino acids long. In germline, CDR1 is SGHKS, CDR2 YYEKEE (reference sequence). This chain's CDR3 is CASSPAAVLNTEAFF. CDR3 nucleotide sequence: TGTGCCAGCAGCCCGGCAGCAGTGTTGAACACTGAAGCTTTCTTT.

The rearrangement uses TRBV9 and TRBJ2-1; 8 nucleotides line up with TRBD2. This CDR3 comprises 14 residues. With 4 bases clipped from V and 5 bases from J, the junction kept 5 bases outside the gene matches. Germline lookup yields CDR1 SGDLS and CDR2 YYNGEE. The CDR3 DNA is TGTGCCAGCAGCCCGACTAGCGACCACAATGAGCAGTTCTTC. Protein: CASSPTSDHNEQFF.

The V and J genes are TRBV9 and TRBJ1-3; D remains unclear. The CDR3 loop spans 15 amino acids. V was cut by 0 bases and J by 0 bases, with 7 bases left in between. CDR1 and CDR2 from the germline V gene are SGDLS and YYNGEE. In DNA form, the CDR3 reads TGTGCCAGCAGCGTAGGTGGGATCTCTGGAAACACCATATATTTT. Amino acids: CASSVGGISGNTIYF.

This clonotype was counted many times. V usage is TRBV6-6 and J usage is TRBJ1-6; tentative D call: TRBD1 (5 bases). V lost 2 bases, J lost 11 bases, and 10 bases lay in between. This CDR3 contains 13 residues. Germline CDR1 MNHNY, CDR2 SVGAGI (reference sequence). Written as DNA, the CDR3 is TGTGCCAGCAGTTACCTAGCGGGGCCACCCCTCCACTTT. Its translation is CASSYLAGPPLHF.